The sequence of this T cell receptor (beta chain) was determined in a study of blood T cell repertoires in COVID-19. Looking at the study overall: PBMCs, B-cell-depleted T cells, or T cells provided the cDNA or gDNA that made up the material.

Only in-frame clones appear in the TCRdb table, and some are missing; sequencing was by immunoSEQ multiplex PCR. The profile shows hundreds of thousands of clones, almost 90% of them singletons. This CDR3 spans 15 amino acids. The J segment lost 4 bases and the V segment lost 5 bases, leaving 7 bases of the junction unmatched. Germline V gives CDR1 LNHDA, CDR2 SQIVND (reference sequence). The sequencing input was peripheral blood. V usage is TRBV19 and J usage is TRBJ2-7; 11 bases map to TRBD1. This receptor was obtained from a man aged 80 or over with acute or convalescent COVID-19. The DNA of the CDR3 is TGTGCCAGTAGTCCCCCGGGACAGGGGGTATACGAGCAGTACTTC. It is translated as CASSPPGQGVYEQYF.